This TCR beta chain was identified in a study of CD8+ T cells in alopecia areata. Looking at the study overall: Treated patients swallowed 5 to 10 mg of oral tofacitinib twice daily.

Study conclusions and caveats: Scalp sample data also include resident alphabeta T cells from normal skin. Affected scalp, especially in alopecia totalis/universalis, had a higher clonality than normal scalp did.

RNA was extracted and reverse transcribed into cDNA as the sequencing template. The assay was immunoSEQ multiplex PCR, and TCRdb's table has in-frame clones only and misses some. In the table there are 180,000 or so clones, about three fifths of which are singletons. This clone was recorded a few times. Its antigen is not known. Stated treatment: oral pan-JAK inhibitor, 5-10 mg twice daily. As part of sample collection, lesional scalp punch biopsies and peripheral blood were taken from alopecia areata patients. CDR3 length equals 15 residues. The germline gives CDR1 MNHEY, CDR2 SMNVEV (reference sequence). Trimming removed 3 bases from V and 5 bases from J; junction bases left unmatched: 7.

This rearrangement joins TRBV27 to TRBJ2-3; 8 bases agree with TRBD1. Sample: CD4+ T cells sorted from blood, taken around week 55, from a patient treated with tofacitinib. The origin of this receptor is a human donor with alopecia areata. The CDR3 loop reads CASSLSGGRIDTQYF. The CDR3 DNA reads TGTGCCAGCAGTTTGTCAGGGGGCAGAATAGATACGCAGTATTTT.